This T cell receptor (beta chain) stems from a study of T cell repertoires in cytomegalovirus infection. On this clonotype: Its antigen remains unidentified.

TCRdb ran MiXCR on the reads and lists one entry per CDR3 protein. Of around 900,000 distinct CDR3 sequences listed, around a third are singletons. This receptor was taken from a human donor in good health (CMV status not recorded). Some clones in this sample may be carry-over from other donors' samples. The source material was cultured CD8+ T cells from PBMCs, sampled from culture after CMV antigen stimulation.

In DNA, the CDR3 is TGCAGTGCTAGGGGAGGGGGCGGGCAGCCCCAGCATTTT. It yields the protein CSARGGGGQPQHF. The chain employs TRBV20-1 and TRBJ1-5; TRBD1 matches at 7 bases. The V gene end was trimmed by 3 bases and the J gene end by 7 bases; junction bases not matched to a gene: 6. The CDR3 sequence is 13 residues long. Germline V lookup: CDR1 DFQATT, CDR2 SNEGSKA (reference sequence).